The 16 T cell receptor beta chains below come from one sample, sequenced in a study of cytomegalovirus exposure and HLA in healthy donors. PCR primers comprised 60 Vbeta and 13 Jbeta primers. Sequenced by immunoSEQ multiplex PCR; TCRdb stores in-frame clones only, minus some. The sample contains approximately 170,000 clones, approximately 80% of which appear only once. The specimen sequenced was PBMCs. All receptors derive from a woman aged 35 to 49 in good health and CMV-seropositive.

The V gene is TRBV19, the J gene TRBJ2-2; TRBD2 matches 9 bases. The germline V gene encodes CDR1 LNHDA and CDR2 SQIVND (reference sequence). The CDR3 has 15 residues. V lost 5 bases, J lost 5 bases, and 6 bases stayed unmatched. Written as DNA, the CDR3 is TGTGCCAGTAGTCGGGTGACTAGCGGTACCGGGGAGCTGTTTTTT. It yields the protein CASSRVTSGTGELFF.

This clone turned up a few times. CDR3 residues: CASRRAGTEHSPLHF. The CDR3 DNA reads TGTGCCAGCAGACGGGCGGGCACAGAACATTCACCCCTCCACTTT. The gene calls are TRBV2 and TRBJ1-6, with D uncertain. Germline-derived CDR1 and CDR2 are SNHLY and FYNNEI. This CDR3 contains 15 residues. Trimming removed 6 bases at V and 8 bases at J, with 17 bases between.

The CDR3 DNA follows: TGCAGCGTTGCACGGACAGGTGGTTACGAGCAGTACTTC. This sequence encodes CSVARTGGYEQYF. This chain joins TRBV29-1 and TRBJ2-7, with 7 bases fitting TRBD1. V was pared by 4 bases and J by 4 bases, with 7 bases of the junction left unmatched. The V gene's germline CDR1 is SQVTM and CDR2 ANQGSEA. The CDR3 is made up of 13 amino acids.

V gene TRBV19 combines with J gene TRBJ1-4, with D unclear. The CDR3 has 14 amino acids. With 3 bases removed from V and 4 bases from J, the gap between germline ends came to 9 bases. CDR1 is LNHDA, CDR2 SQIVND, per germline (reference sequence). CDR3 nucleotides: TGTGCCAGTAGTATGAGGCAGTTTAATGAAAAACTGTTTTTT. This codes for CASSMRQFNEKLFF.

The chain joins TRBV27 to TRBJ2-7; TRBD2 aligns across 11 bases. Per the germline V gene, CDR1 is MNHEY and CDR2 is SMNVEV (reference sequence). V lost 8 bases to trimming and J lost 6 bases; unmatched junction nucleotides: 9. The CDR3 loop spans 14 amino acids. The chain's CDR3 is CASGQWTSGPEQYF. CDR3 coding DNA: TGTGCCAGCGGTCAATGGACTAGCGGGCCCGAGCAGTACTTC.

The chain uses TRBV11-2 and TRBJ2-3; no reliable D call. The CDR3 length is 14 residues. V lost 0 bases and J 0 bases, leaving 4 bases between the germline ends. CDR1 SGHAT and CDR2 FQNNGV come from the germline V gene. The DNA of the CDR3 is TGTGCCAGCAGCTTAGAAACAAGCACAGATACGCAGTATTTT. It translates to CASSLETSTDTQYF.

The CDR3: CAWSVLRGYGYTF. DNA of the CDR3: TGTGCCTGGAGTGTTTTACGGGGCTATGGCTACACCTTC. The chain joins TRBV30 to TRBJ1-2; D is unresolved. The V gene's germline CDR1 is GTSNPN and CDR2 SVGIG (reference sequence). The CDR3 spans 13 residues. The germline V and J ends were trimmed by 0 bases and 4 bases, with 9 bases remaining between them.

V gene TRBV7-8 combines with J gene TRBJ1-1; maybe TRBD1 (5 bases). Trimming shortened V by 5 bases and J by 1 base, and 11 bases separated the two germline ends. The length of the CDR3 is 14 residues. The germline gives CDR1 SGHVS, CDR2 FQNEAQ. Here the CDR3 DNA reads TGTGCCAGCAGCCTCGGGGGGACGAACACTGAAGCTTTCTTT. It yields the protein CASSLGGTNTEAFF.

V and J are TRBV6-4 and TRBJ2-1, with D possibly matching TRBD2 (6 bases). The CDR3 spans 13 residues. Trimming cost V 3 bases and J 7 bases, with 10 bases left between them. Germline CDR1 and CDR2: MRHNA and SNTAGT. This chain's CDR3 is CASSERGGNEQFF. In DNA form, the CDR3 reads TGTGCCAGCAGTGAACGTGGGGGGAATGAGCAGTTCTTC.

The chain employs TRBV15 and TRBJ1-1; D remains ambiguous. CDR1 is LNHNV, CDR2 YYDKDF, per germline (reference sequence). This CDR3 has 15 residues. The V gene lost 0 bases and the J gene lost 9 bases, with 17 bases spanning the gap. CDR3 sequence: CATSREQLGGRQAFF. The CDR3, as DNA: TGTGCCACCAGCAGAGAACAACTAGGAGGGAGGCAAGCTTTCTTT.

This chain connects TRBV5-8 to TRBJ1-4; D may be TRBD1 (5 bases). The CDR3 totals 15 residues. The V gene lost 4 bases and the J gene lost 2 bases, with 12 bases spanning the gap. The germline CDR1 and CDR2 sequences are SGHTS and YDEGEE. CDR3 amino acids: CASSQGRSTNEKLFF. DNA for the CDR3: TGTGCCAGCAGCCAGGGCAGGTCGACTAATGAAAAACTGTTTTTT.

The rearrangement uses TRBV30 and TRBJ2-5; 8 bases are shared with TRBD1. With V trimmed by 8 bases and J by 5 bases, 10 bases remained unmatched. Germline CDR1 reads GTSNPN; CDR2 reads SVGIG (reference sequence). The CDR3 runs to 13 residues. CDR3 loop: CARNTGGTETQYF. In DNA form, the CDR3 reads TGTGCCCGAAACACAGGGGGGACGGAGACCCAGTACTTC.

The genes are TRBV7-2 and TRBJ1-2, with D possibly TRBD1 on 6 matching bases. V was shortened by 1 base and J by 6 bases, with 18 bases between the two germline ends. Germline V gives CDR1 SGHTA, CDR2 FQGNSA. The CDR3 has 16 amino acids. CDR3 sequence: CASSLGPQSRGHGYTF. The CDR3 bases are TGTGCCAGCAGCTTAGGACCTCAAAGCAGGGGACATGGCTACACCTTC.

The CDR3 loop is CASTPRTGSGTGELFF. In DNA, the CDR3 is TGTGCCAGTACCCCGAGGACGGGGTCGGGGACCGGGGAGCTGTTTTTT. The chain employs TRBV19 and TRBJ2-2; D is possibly TRBD2 (5 bases). Trimming removed 7 bases from V and 5 bases from J, with 20 bases in between. The CDR3 covers 16 residues. From germline, CDR1 is LNHDA and CDR2 SQIVND (reference sequence).

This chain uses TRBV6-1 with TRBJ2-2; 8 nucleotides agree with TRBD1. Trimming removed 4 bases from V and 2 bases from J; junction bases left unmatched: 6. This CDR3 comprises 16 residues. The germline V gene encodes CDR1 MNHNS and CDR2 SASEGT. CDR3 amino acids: CASSALTGANTGELFF. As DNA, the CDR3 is TGTGCCAGCAGTGCACTGACAGGGGCCAACACCGGGGAGCTGTTTTTT.

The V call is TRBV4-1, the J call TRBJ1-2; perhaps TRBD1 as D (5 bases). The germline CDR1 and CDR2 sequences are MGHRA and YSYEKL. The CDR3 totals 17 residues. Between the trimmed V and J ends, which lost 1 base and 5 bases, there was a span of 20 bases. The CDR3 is CASSQVLQGLPRYGYTF. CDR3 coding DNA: TGCGCCAGCAGCCAAGTTTTGCAGGGCCTCCCCCGGTATGGCTACACCTTC.